One and the same sample provided the 31 T cell receptor beta chains below, sequenced in a study of cytomegalovirus exposure and HLA in healthy donors. PCR primers comprised 60 Vbeta and 13 Jbeta primers. Sequenced by immunoSEQ multiplex PCR; TCRdb stores in-frame clones only, minus some. The sample carries around 150,000 clones, around 77% recorded once. Source material: PBMCs. The receptors here all came from a man aged 25-40 years in good health and CMV-seronegative.

The chain is built from TRBV4-2 and TRBJ1-3, with D unresolved. CDR1 and CDR2 from the germline V gene are LGHNA and YNFKEQ. V dropped 0 bases and J dropped 1 base, with 7 bases sitting between them. This CDR3 spans 15 amino acids. The CDR3 sequence is CASSQESGSGNTIYF. CDR3 DNA sequence: TGTGCCAGCAGCCAAGAATCCGGGTCTGGAAACACCATATATTTT.

V and J are TRBV6-1 and TRBJ1-1; 7 nucleotides align to TRBD1. This CDR3 comprises 15 residues. V dropped 2 bases and J dropped 1; count of bases not matched to a gene: 4. Germline CDR1 is MNHNS and CDR2 is SASEGT. For the CDR3, the DNA is TGTGCCAGCAGTGAACTCCGGACAGGGAACACTGAAGCTTTCTTT. The encoded protein is CASSELRTGNTEAFF.

In regard to this clone: Mismatch with germline at one junction end may stem from a read error. The gene calls are TRBV7-7 and TRBJ1-4, with 8 bases matching TRBD1. Germline CDR1 is SSHAT and CDR2 is FNYEAQ (reference sequence). The CDR3 runs 13 residues. In nucleotides, the CDR3 is TGTGCTAGCAGCGCACAGGGGGGTGAAAAACTGTTTTTT. This encodes CASSAQGGEKLFF.

The CDR3 DNA reads as TGTGCCAGCAGTTACGGAGGGGGCCCCGGAAACACCATATATTTT. Translated: CASSYGGGPGNTIYF. The chain uses TRBV6-5 and TRBJ1-3, with TRBD1 identical over 7 bases. CDR1 and CDR2 from the germline V gene are MNHEY and SVGAGI. Trimming at V came to 2 bases and at J to 4 bases, leaving 5 bases not matched to a gene. The CDR3 covers 15 residues.

The chain carries TRBV9 and TRBJ2-1; D perhaps matches TRBD2 (6 bases). The V gene lost 4 bases and the J gene lost 6 bases, with 17 bases spanning the gap. This CDR3 is 15 amino acids long. The V gene's germline CDR1 is SGDLS and CDR2 YYNGEE. The CDR3 region has the DNA TGTGCCAGCAGCCTCAGCGGGTACAATCCCAATGAGCAGTTCTTC. This translates into CASSLSGYNPNEQFF.

CDR3 region: CASSSRTSADTQYF. The CDR3 DNA reads as TGTGCCAGCAGTTCCCGGACTAGCGCAGATACGCAGTATTTT. V and J are TRBV6-5 and TRBJ2-3; 9 positions match TRBD2. The V gene's germline CDR1 is MNHEY and CDR2 SVGAGI. After removal of 4 bases from V and 4 bases from J, the junction contained 3 bases not matched to a gene. The CDR3 sequence is 14 residues long.

The rearrangement joins TRBV7-8 to TRBJ2-7; the D gene is possibly TRBD1 (5 bases). The germline V and J ends were trimmed by 1 base and 3 bases, with 16 bases remaining between them. There are 16 residues in the CDR3. CDR1 and CDR2 from the germline V gene are SGHVS and FQNEAQ. The CDR3 here is CASSLEPQDIGYEQYF. The CDR3 DNA reads as TGTGCCAGCAGCTTAGAACCTCAGGACATAGGCTACGAGCAGTACTTC.

The gene calls are TRBV10-3 and TRBJ2-2; D possibly corresponds to TRBD1 (5 bases). CDR3 length: 14 amino acids. Trimming took off 3 bases at V and 6 bases at J, with 11 bases between the two ends. Germline loops: CDR1 ENHRY, CDR2 SYGVKD. The CDR3 DNA reads TGTGCCATCAGTGAAGACAGAAACTCCGGGGAGCTGTTTTTT. Translation: CAISEDRNSGELFF.

The chain recombines TRBV27 with TRBJ2-1; 9 bases agree with TRBD2. CDR1 is MNHEY, CDR2 SMNVEV, per germline (reference sequence). The CDR3 spans 14 residues. The trim removed 2 bases at V and 9 bases at J, leaving 5 bases unmatched. The CDR3 here is CASSLGLAGSEQFF. The DNA of the CDR3 is TGTGCCAGCAGTTTAGGGCTAGCGGGAAGTGAGCAGTTCTTC.

J is TRBJ2-3 and V is TRBV29-1; 14 nucleotides match TRBD2. Germline trimming cut 5 bases from V and 1 base from J; bases unmatched to any gene: 14. The CDR3 length is 19 residues. In germline, CDR1 is SQVTM, CDR2 ANQGSEA. As DNA, the CDR3 is TGCAGCGTTTTCTCGGGACTAGCGGGAGTGGGGTCTCGCACAGATACGCAGTATTTT. Encoded protein: CSVFSGLAGVGSRTDTQYF.

The chain recombines TRBV9 with TRBJ2-1; D possibly corresponds to TRBD2 (5 bases). V lost 2 bases, J lost 7 bases, and 7 bases lay in between. CDR3 length: 12 amino acids. CDR1 is SGDLS, CDR2 YYNGEE, per germline. The CDR3 DNA reads as TGTGCCAGCAGCGTCGGACTGAATGAGCAGTTCTTC. Its translation is CASSVGLNEQFF.

Only one count was recorded for this clone. This chain uses TRBV2 with TRBJ1-5; 10 bases map to TRBD1. The V and J ends lost 6 bases and 1 base, in that order; junction bases with no gene match: 3. The CDR3 consists of 15 residues. Germline V gene data show CDR1 as SNHLY and CDR2 as FYNNEI. CDR3 sequence: CASSWGQGSNQPQHF. Written as DNA, the CDR3 is TGTGCCAGCAGCTGGGGACAGGGGAGCAATCAGCCCCAGCATTTT.

The chain combines TRBV5-1 with TRBJ2-3, with 7 bases that match TRBD2. This CDR3 spans 14 amino acids. Trimming removed 4 bases from V and 2 bases from J; junction bases left unmatched: 4. Germline V gene data show CDR1 as SGHRS and CDR2 as YFSETQ. The CDR3 reads CASSASGTTDTQYF. CDR3 coding DNA: TGCGCCAGCAGCGCGAGCGGGACCACAGATACGCAGTATTTT.

The sample holds a few counts of this clone. The chain uses TRBV4-1 and TRBJ1-5; tentatively, D is TRBD1 (5 bases). The CDR3 runs 17 residues. Germline assignment: CDR1 MGHRA and CDR2 YSYEKL. Trimming stripped 0 bases from V and 2 bases from J, with 14 bases between. DNA of the CDR3: TGCGCCAGCAGCCAAGATCTGGGAGGGGCAGGCAATCAGCCCCAGCATTTT. Protein sequence: CASSQDLGGAGNQPQHF.

On this clone itself: The sample contains more than one DNA sequence encoding this CDR3. The gene calls are TRBV19 and TRBJ2-5; 9 bases are shared with TRBD2. The junction had 3 bases not matched to a gene; V was cut back by 3 bases and J by 1 base. The CDR3 runs 15 residues. Germline CDR1 and CDR2: LNHDA and SQIVND (reference sequence). This CDR3 is CASSIAGGVQETQYF. CDR3 DNA: TGTGCCAGTAGTATTGCGGGAGGGGTCCAAGAGACCCAGTACTTC.

V and J are TRBV6-1 and TRBJ2-7; the match to TRBD2 covers 12 bases. V gave up 4 bases and J gave up 9 bases; unmatched junction bases: 7. CDR1 is MNHNS and CDR2 is SASEGT in the germline V gene. The CDR3 sequence is 14 residues long. The CDR3 is CASSGTSGTGGQYF. The CDR3 DNA reads as TGTGCCAGCAGTGGGACTAGCGGGACGGGGGGGCAGTACTTC.

As to this clone: Other DNA sequences in the same sample also yield this CDR3. This chain links TRBV19 with TRBJ1-2, with TRBD1 identical over 8 bases. V gave up 1 base and J gave up 6 bases; unmatched junction bases: 1. The CDR3 runs to 13 residues. Germline assignment: CDR1 LNHDA and CDR2 SQIVND (reference sequence). The CDR3 spells CASSIVQGDGYTF. The CDR3 bases are TGTGCCAGTAGTATAGTACAGGGGGATGGCTACACCTTC.

J is TRBJ2-3 and V is TRBV27; 15 nucleotides line up with TRBD2. The V segment lost 2 bases and the J segment 6 bases; nucleotides outside the gene matches: 9. This CDR3 is 18 amino acids long. Germline V gene data show CDR1 as MNHEY and CDR2 as SMNVEV (reference sequence). The CDR3 loop is CASSLLPGLAGGGDTQYF. As DNA, the CDR3 is TGTGCCAGCAGTTTACTTCCGGGACTAGCGGGAGGTGGCGATACGCAGTATTTT.

The genes are TRBV2 and TRBJ2-7; a possible D gene is TRBD2 (6 bases). Germline values: CDR1 SNHLY, CDR2 FYNNEI. V was cut by 6 bases and J by 4 bases, with 16 bases left in between. The CDR3 runs 14 residues. Written as DNA, the CDR3 is TGTGCCAGCAGGAGAAGGGGACGGGAGTACGAGCAGTACTTC. This gives the protein CASRRRGREYEQYF.

CDR3 DNA sequence: TGCAGCGTTGCATCTTCGCAGGGACAGCCCCAGCATTTT. As protein: CSVASSQGQPQHF. This chain connects TRBV29-1 to TRBJ1-5; D is possibly TRBD1 (5 bases). Trimming removed 4 bases at V and 7 bases at J, with 14 bases between. Germline CDR1 and CDR2: SQVTM and ANQGSEA. The CDR3 contains 13 residues.

V is TRBV19 and J is TRBJ1-1; D gene unclear. The CDR3 has 12 amino acids. Germline values: CDR1 LNHDA, CDR2 SQIVND (reference sequence). Trimming stripped 0 bases from V and 10 bases from J, with 9 bases between. The CDR3 region is CASSIDEGGAFF. In nucleotides, the CDR3 is TGTGCCAGTAGTATAGATGAGGGAGGAGCTTTCTTT.

This chain connects TRBV19 to TRBJ1-2; the D is unclear. CDR1 and CDR2 from the germline V gene are LNHDA and SQIVND (reference sequence). The CDR3 consists of 15 residues. Trimming stripped 3 bases from V and 2 bases from J, with 13 bases between. CDR3 coding DNA: TGTGCCAGTAGTATTGGATGGGAGCTAAACTATGGCTACACCTTC. It yields the protein CASSIGWELNYGYTF. Drawing the rest from reference TRBV19 and TRBJ1-2, the complete variable domain is DGGITQSPKYLFRKEGQNVTLSCEQNLNHDAMYWYRQDPGQGLRLIYYSQIVNDFQKGDIAEGYSVSREKKESFPLTVTSAQKNPTAFYLCASSIGWELNYGYTFGSGTRLTVV.

The V call is TRBV18, the J call TRBJ2-5; D ambiguous. The V end was cut by 5 bases, the J end by 3 bases, with 4 bases between. CDR3 length: 11 residues. Germline V lookup: CDR1 KGHSH, CDR2 LQKENI. CDR3 bases: TGTGCCAGCTCAATCGAAGAGACCCAGTACTTC. It translates to CASSIEETQYF.

Ten or more counts support this clone. CDR3 protein: CASSYSGQGPTYEQYF. The DNA of the CDR3 is TGTGCCAGCAGTTACTCCGGACAGGGCCCAACCTACGAGCAGTACTTC. This chain joins TRBV6-5 and TRBJ2-7; 8 bases align to TRBD1. V shed 0 bases and J 2 bases; nucleotides not matched to a gene: 6. Germline-derived CDR1 and CDR2 are MNHEY and SVGAGI. This CDR3 region has 16 residues.

V gene TRBV7-9 combines with J gene TRBJ2-2, with 9 positions matching TRBD1. The CDR3 has 15 amino acids. Trimming cost V 5 bases and J 4 bases; bases outside gene matches: 5. The germline CDR1 and CDR2 sequences are SEHNR and FQNEAQ (reference sequence). Here the CDR3 reads CASSPRDRATGELFF. The DNA of the CDR3 is TGTGCCAGCAGCCCGAGGGACAGGGCCACCGGGGAGCTGTTTTTT.

The chain is built from TRBV19 and TRBJ1-4; 10 bases match TRBD1. J gave up 6 bases and V 6 bases, and 16 bases lay outside the gene matches. The CDR3 is 18 amino acids. Germline V lookup: CDR1 LNHDA, CDR2 SQIVND (reference sequence). The CDR3 spells CASRQRPGQGNGDEKLFF. CDR3 nucleotide sequence: TGTGCCAGTAGGCAACGCCCGGGACAGGGGAACGGTGATGAAAAACTGTTTTTT.

The rearrangement joins TRBV11-2 to TRBJ2-7; 8 nucleotides agree with TRBD2. CDR3 size: 18 residues. Per the germline V gene, CDR1 is SGHAT and CDR2 is FQNNGV. J lost 0 bases, V lost 5 bases, and 15 bases had no gene match. This CDR3 is CASSPRWLAGGGSYEQYF. DNA for the CDR3: TGTGCCAGCAGCCCCCGGTGGCTAGCGGGCGGAGGCTCCTACGAGCAGTACTTC.

The rearrangement uses TRBV6-1 and TRBJ2-5; 9 nucleotides agree with TRBD2. Per germline, CDR1 MNHNS and CDR2 SASEGT. The CDR3 has 15 residues. Losses at the gene ends were 1 base for V and 5 bases for J; bases not matched to a gene: 5. CDR3 sequence (DNA): TGTGCCAGCAGTGAAGGAGGGACTAGCCTGGAGACCCAGTACTTC. It yields the protein CASSEGGTSLETQYF.

The V and J genes are TRBV6-5 and TRBJ1-2; TRBD1 agrees at 7 bases. J gave up 8 bases and V 5 bases, and 5 bases lay outside the gene matches. Per germline, CDR1 MNHEY and CDR2 SVGAGI. There are 12 residues in the CDR3. The CDR3 here is CASSLRQGGYTF. The CDR3, as DNA: TGTGCCAGCAGTCTAAGACAGGGAGGCTACACCTTC.

The count of this clone is one. V and J are TRBV4-1 and TRBJ2-7, with D uncertain. Trimming removed 4 bases at V and 2 bases at J, with 9 bases between. From germline, CDR1 is MGHRA and CDR2 YSYEKL. CDR3 length: 13 residues. CDR3 in DNA: TGCGCCAGCAGCCGAGGTCCCACCTACGAGCAGTACTTC. This codes for CASSRGPTYEQYF.

This chain connects TRBV5-1 to TRBJ2-5; a weak D match, TRBD1 (6 bases). Trimming cost V 0 bases and J 5 bases, with 14 bases left between them. Germline V gene lookup returns CDR1 SGHRS and CDR2 YFSETQ. CDR3 length equals 15 residues. CDR3 DNA sequence: TGCGCCAGCAGCTTGGGACAGGCCCTCCGTGAGACCCAGTACTTC. Translated, it gives CASSLGQALRETQYF.